This T cell receptor beta chain was sequenced during a study of CD8 T cells in ankylosing spondylitis. Points from the study as a whole: Disease-associated clones were reportedly significantly overrepresented in matched ankylosing spondylitis synovial fluid. Among TCR beta sequences, a motif of roughly 8 highly homologous variants appeared characteristic of ankylosing spondylitis blood.

The CDR3 contains 15 residues. The germline V and J ends were trimmed by 4 bases and 4 bases, with 19 bases remaining between them. CDR1 DFQATT and CDR2 SNEGSKA come from the germline V gene (reference sequence). As concerns this clonotype: The antigen is unknown.

Researchers built TCR beta libraries using quantitative 5'-RACE with molecular barcodes. TCRdb ran MiXCR on the 5' RACE reads and lists one entry per CDR3 protein. The data show fewer than 180,000 distinct CDR3 sequences, approximately 48% seen once. The receptor comes from a male donor with ankylosing spondylitis. The chain links TRBV20-1 to TRBJ1-1; possible D gene TRBD1, 6 bases. The material sequenced was synovial fluid, either unsorted or a sorted T cell fraction (not recorded which). CDR3 in DNA: TGCAGTGCTAAGGGACAAGTGAAGAGGGGCACTGAAGCTTTCTTT. It yields the protein CSAKGQVKRGTEAFF.